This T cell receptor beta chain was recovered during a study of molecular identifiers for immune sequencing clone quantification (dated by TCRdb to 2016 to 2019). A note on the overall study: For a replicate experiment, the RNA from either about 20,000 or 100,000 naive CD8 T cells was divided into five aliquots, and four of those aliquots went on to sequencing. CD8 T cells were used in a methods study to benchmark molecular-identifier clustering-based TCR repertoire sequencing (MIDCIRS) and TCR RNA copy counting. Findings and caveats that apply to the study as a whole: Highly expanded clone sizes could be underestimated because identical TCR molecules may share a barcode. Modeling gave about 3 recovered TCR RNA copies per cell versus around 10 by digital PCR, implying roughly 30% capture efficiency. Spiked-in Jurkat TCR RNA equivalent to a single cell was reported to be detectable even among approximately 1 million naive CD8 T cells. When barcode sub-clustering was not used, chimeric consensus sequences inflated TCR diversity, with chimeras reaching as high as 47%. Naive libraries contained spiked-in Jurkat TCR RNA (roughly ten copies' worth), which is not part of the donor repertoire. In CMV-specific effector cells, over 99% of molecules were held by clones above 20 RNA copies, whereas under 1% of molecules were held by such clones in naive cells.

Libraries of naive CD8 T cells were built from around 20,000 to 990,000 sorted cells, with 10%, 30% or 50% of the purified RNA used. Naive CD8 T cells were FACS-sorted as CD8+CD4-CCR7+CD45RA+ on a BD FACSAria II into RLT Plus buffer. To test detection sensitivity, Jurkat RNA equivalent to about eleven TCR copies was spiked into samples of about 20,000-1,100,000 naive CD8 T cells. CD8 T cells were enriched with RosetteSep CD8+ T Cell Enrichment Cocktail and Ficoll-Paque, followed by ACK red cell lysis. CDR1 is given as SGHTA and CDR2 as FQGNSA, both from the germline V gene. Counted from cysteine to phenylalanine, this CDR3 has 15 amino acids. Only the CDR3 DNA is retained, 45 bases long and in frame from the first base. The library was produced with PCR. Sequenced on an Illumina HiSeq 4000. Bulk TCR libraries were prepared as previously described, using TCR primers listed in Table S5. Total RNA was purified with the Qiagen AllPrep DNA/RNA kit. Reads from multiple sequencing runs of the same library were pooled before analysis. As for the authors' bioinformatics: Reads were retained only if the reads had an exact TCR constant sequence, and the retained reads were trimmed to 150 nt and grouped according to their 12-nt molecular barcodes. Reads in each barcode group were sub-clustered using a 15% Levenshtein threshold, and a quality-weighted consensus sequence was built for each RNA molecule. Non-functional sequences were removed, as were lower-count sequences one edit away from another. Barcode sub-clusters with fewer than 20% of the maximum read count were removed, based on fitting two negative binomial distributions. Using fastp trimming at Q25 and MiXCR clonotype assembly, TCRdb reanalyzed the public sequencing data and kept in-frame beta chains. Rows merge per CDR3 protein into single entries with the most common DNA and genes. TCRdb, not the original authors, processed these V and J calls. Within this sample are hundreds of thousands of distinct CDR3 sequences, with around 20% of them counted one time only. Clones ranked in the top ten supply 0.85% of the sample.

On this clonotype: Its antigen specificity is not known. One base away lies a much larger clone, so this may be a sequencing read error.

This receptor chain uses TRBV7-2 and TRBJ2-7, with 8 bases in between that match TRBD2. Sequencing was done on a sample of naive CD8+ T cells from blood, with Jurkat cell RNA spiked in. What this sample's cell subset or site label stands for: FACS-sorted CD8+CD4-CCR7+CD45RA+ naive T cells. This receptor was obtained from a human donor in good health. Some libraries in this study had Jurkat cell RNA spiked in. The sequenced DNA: TGTGCCAGCAGCTTAGGAGCGGGAGTTCCCTACGAGCAGCACTTC. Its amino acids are CASSLGAGVPYEQHF.